What follows are 27 T cell receptor beta chains derived from one specimen sequenced in a study of blood T cell repertoires in COVID-19. Using immunoSEQ multiplex PCR, the repertoire was profiled, and TCRdb retains in-frame clones only, with some absent. Of about 260,000 clones in the sample, 86% were seen once. Sequencing input: PBMCs or T cells enriched from blood (not recorded which). All receptors derive from a woman aged 45-60 years who had recovered from COVID-19.

This chain connects TRBV9 to TRBJ1-1; D might be TRBD1 (6 bases). Germline lookup yields CDR1 SGDLS and CDR2 YYNGEE. CDR3 length: 13 residues. The germline V and J ends were trimmed by 4 bases and 1 base, with 8 bases remaining between them. In DNA form, the CDR3 reads TGTGCCAGCAGCCCCAGGGGGAACACTGAAGCTTTCTTT. It translates to CASSPRGNTEAFF.

This sequence joins TRBV28 and TRBJ1-1; 7 bases align to TRBD1. This CDR3 comprises 14 residues. Germline V CDR1 and CDR2: MDHEN, SYDVKM. The ends lost 6 bases at V and 4 bases at J; junction bases unmatched: 8. CDR3 nucleotide sequence: TGTGCCAGCAGGAGACAGGGTACGGGCACTGAAGCTTTCTTT. Encoded protein: CASRRQGTGTEAFF.

The chain joins TRBV19 to TRBJ2-6; tentatively, D is TRBD2 (6 bases). V was clipped by 8 bases and J by 0 bases, with 11 bases between them. In germline, CDR1 is LNHDA, CDR2 SQIVND (reference sequence). The CDR3 has 15 amino acids. CDR3 sequence: CASLQGGSGANVLTF. The CDR3 nucleotides read TGTGCCAGTCTGCAGGGAGGCTCTGGGGCCAACGTCCTGACTTTC.

This rearrangement joins TRBV4-1 to TRBJ1-1, with D uncertain. The CDR3 has 13 residues. Germline V CDR1 and CDR2: MGHRA, YSYEKL. V dropped 4 bases and J dropped 6 bases, with 12 bases sitting between them. CDR3 amino acids: CASSPGRIPEAFF. The CDR3, as DNA: TGCGCCAGCAGCCCTGGGAGAATCCCTGAAGCTTTCTTT.

CDR3 in DNA: TGCGCCAGCAGCTACGAAAAACCCCGACAGTCAAATGGCTACACCTTC. Translating it yields CASSYEKPRQSNGYTF. The chain carries TRBV5-1 and TRBJ1-2, with D perhaps matching TRBD1 (5 bases). CDR1 is SGHRS and CDR2 is YFSETQ in the germline V gene. The CDR3 spans 16 residues. V lost 3 bases and J 6 bases, leaving 21 bases between the germline ends.

The chain links TRBV19 to TRBJ2-7; 7 bases fit TRBD2. Germline V gene sequence: CDR1 LNHDA, CDR2 SQIVND (reference sequence). This CDR3 contains 15 residues. Trimming at V came to 6 bases and at J to 2 bases, leaving 10 bases not matched to a gene. CDR3 residues: CASSKGGTGAYEQYF. As DNA, the CDR3 is TGTGCCAGTAGCAAGGGAGGGACGGGGGCCTACGAGCAGTACTTC.

The chain has TRBV27 and TRBJ2-1; D gene ambiguous. Germline lookup yields CDR1 MNHEY and CDR2 SMNVEV (reference sequence). V was shortened by 4 bases and J by 10 bases, with 14 bases between the two germline ends. This CDR3 has 13 amino acids. The CDR3 sequence: CASSSRGGREQFF. DNA of the CDR3: TGTGCCAGCAGTTCCCGAGGCGGTAGGGAGCAGTTCTTC.

This chain connects TRBV7-9 to TRBJ1-2; D perhaps matches TRBD1 (6 bases). The ends were cut back, 0 bases at V and 5 bases at J, with 13 bases in the middle. Germline CDR1 and CDR2: SEHNR and FQNEAQ (reference sequence). CDR3 length: 15 residues. The CDR3 sequence is CASSLAPGVVYGYTF. CDR3 in DNA: TGTGCCAGCAGCTTAGCCCCAGGGGTCGTGTATGGCTACACCTTC.

The chain carries TRBV28 and TRBJ2-7; possibly TRBD2 for D (6 bases). The CDR3 consists of 15 residues. V was clipped by 2 bases and J by 1 base, with 12 bases between them. Germline V gene lookup returns CDR1 MDHEN and CDR2 SYDVKM. CDR3 region: CASSLGGSLSYEQYF. The CDR3 nucleotides read TGTGCCAGCAGTTTAGGAGGGTCCCTATCCTACGAGCAGTACTTC.

In nucleotides, the CDR3 is TGTGCCAGCAGCTTTAGCGGGATGGGAAATACGCAGTATTTT. Translating it yields CASSFSGMGNTQYF. V is TRBV7-9 and J is TRBJ2-3, with TRBD2 matching 8 bases. After removal of 3 bases from V and 7 bases from J, the junction contained 6 bases not matched to a gene. The CDR3 runs 14 residues. Per germline, CDR1 SEHNR and CDR2 FQNEAQ (reference sequence).

This clone was observed a single time. The chain employs TRBV4-3 and TRBJ1-3; no clear D gene. Germline CDR1 is LGHNA and CDR2 is YSLEER. The CDR3 length is 16 residues. With 0 bases removed from V and 2 bases from J, the gap between germline ends came to 11 bases. For the CDR3, the DNA is TGCGCCAGCAGCCAAGATTTTGGAGGGACTGGAAACACCATATATTTT. The encoded protein is CASSQDFGGTGNTIYF.

This sequence joins TRBV19 and TRBJ1-6; 10 bases agree with TRBD1. The ends lost 6 bases at V and 8 bases at J; junction bases unmatched: 10. CDR1 LNHDA and CDR2 SQIVND come from the germline V gene (reference sequence). This CDR3 is built from 16 residues. The CDR3 spells CASRRQGALSYSPLHF. DNA of the CDR3: TGTGCCAGTAGACGACAGGGGGCTCTCTCTTATTCACCCCTCCACTTT.

The DNA of the CDR3 is TGTGCCAGTAGCCAAACAGGGGAGAGTTATGGCTACACCTTC. Amino acid sequence: CASSQTGESYGYTF. The chain combines TRBV19 with TRBJ1-2; TRBD1 aligns across 7 bases. From germline, CDR1 is LNHDA and CDR2 SQIVND (reference sequence). Trimming at V came to 6 bases and at J to 5 bases, leaving 9 bases not matched to a gene. This CDR3 is built from 14 residues.

This sequence joins TRBV4-1 and TRBJ2-1; D is perhaps TRBD2 (6 bases). The CDR3 runs 17 residues. The ends were cut back, 2 bases at V and 2 bases at J, with 16 bases in the middle. In germline, CDR1 is MGHRA, CDR2 YSYEKL. The CDR3 loop reads CASSQLAGTQAYNEQFF. CDR3 in DNA: TGCGCCAGCAGCCAACTGGCCGGGACTCAAGCCTACAATGAGCAGTTCTTC.

This chain joins TRBV28 and TRBJ2-1, with TRBD2 matching 11 bases. CDR3 length equals 15 residues. Trimming at V came to 5 bases and at J to 9 bases, leaving 9 bases not matched to a gene. Germline loops: CDR1 MDHEN, CDR2 SYDVKM. The CDR3 reads CASSKLAGAFSEQFF. The CDR3 DNA is TGTGCCAGCAGTAAACTAGCGGGAGCATTTAGTGAGCAGTTCTTC.

V and J are TRBV6-1 and TRBJ2-7, with TRBD2 identical over 9 bases. CDR1 and CDR2 from the germline V gene are MNHNS and SASEGT. V gave up 7 bases and J gave up 3 bases; unmatched junction bases: 7. The CDR3 contains 14 residues. In DNA, the CDR3 is TGTGCCAGCACCCCTAGCGGGACGCGCTACGAGCAGTACTTC. Amino acids: CASTPSGTRYEQYF.

This chain links TRBV10-3 with TRBJ2-3, with 10 bases aligning to TRBD2. Germline V lookup: CDR1 ENHRY, CDR2 SYGVKD. Trimming took 4 bases from V and 4 from J; bases not matched to a gene: 8. There are 16 residues in the CDR3. Written as DNA, the CDR3 is TGTGCCATCAGTGCCGAGCGGGGGGGCCCAGCAGATACGCAGTATTTT. Translated, it gives CAISAERGGPADTQYF.

This chain connects TRBV2 to TRBJ1-1, with 7 bases lining up with TRBD1. CDR3 length: 11 amino acids. Germline-derived CDR1 and CDR2 are SNHLY and FYNNEI. Trimming took 6 bases from V and 13 from J; bases not matched to a gene: 8. The CDR3 region has the DNA TGTGCCAGCAGCCGAGACAGGGCCCTTTTCTTT. Encoded protein: CASSRDRALFF.

The chain combines TRBV12-3 or TRBV12-4 with TRBJ2-7; possible D gene TRBD2, 5 bases. The CDR3 consists of 13 residues. V shed 6 bases and J shed 2 bases, with 11 bases lying between them. CDR3 amino acids: CASRRPEAYEQYF. CDR3 DNA sequence: TGTGCCAGCAGAAGACCGGAGGCCTACGAGCAGTACTTC.

CDR3 in amino acids: CSASILGGRNGYTF. CDR3 nucleotide sequence: TGCAGTGCTAGTATCTTGGGGGGGCGGAATGGCTACACCTTC. The chain recombines TRBV20-1 with TRBJ1-2; TRBD1 is a possible D gene (6 bases). Per the germline V gene, CDR1 is DFQATT and CDR2 is SNEGSKA (reference sequence). The CDR3 has 14 residues. V was pared by 3 bases and J by 6 bases, with 17 bases between.

This clone appeared a single time. This chain joins TRBV14 and TRBJ2-5, with TRBD2 identical over 14 bases. The CDR3 spans 15 residues. V trimming: 8 bases; J trimming: 4 bases; junction bases outside the gene matches: 6. Germline CDR1 reads SGHDN; CDR2 reads FVKESK. Here the CDR3 DNA reads TGTGCCAGCGCCCCGGGACTAGCGGGGGTAGAGACCCAGTACTTC. Its protein product is CASAPGLAGVETQYF.

This clone occurred a few times. The chain couples TRBV9 to TRBJ1-1; D is unclear. The germline gives CDR1 SGDLS, CDR2 YYNGEE. Trimming left V 2 bases short and J 5 bases short, with 10 bases between. The CDR3 has 13 amino acids. The CDR3 bases are TGTGCCAGCAGCGTTTCAACAGAAACTGAAGCTTTCTTT. This translates into CASSVSTETEAFF. Supplemented by reference TRBV9 and TRBJ1-1, the full variable domain reads DSGVTQTPKHLITATGQRVTLRCSPRSGDLSVYWYQQSLDQGLQFLIQYYNGEERAKGNILERFSAQQFPDLHSELNLSSLELGDSALYFCASSVSTETEAFFGQGTRLTVV.

The gene calls are TRBV29-1 and TRBJ2-4, with D possibly matching TRBD1 (6 bases). V was shortened by 7 bases and J by 4 bases, with 14 bases between the two germline ends. The germline gives CDR1 SQVTM, CDR2 ANQGSEA. The CDR3 contains 13 residues. The CDR3 region has the DNA TGCAGCGCAGAAGGACAGCAAAAAAACATTCAGTACTTC. Its translation: CSAEGQQKNIQYF.

The chain carries TRBV7-9 and TRBJ1-3; 8 positions agree with TRBD1. The V and J ends lost 8 bases and 2 bases, in that order; junction bases with no gene match: 5. Per germline, CDR1 SEHNR and CDR2 FQNEAQ (reference sequence). CDR3 length: 14 amino acids. The CDR3 protein is CASRADRAGNTIYF. The DNA for the CDR3 is TGTGCCAGCCGAGCGGACAGGGCTGGAAACACCATATATTTT.

This clone was seen more than once but under ten times. The V call is TRBV7-2, the J call TRBJ1-5, with D perhaps TRBD1 (5 bases). Germline lookup yields CDR1 SGHTA and CDR2 FQGNSA. This CDR3 spans 15 amino acids. The ends were cut back, 5 bases at V and 6 bases at J, with 17 bases in the middle. The CDR3 spells CASSSTQGLGQPQHF. In nucleotides, the CDR3 is TGTGCCAGCAGCAGCACTCAGGGTTTGGGTCAGCCCCAGCATTTT.

The V gene is TRBV5-1, the J gene TRBJ1-5; D gene unclear. From germline, CDR1 is SGHRS and CDR2 YFSETQ. V lost 6 bases and J lost 4, with 14 bases in between. This CDR3 is built from 14 residues. This CDR3 reads CASKPELGNQPQHF. The CDR3 region has the DNA TGCGCCAGCAAACCGGAGCTCGGGAATCAGCCCCAGCATTTT.

The chain carries TRBV2 and TRBJ2-5, with D tentatively TRBD2 (6 bases). Germline V lookup: CDR1 SNHLY, CDR2 FYNNEI. The CDR3 covers 15 residues. Trimming shortened V by 8 bases and J by 1 base, and 17 bases separated the two germline ends. CDR3 region: CASSYRDFVQETQYF. As DNA, the CDR3 is TGTGCCAGCTCCTACCGGGACTTCGTCCAAGAGACCCAGTACTTC.